Listed below are T cell receptor beta chains from one sample, sequenced in a study of beta chain features in type 1 diabetes. Assay used: immunoSEQ multiplex PCR; TCRdb lists only in-frame clones, some missing. There are around 110,000 clones in the sample; about a sixth occur only once, and over 2% lies in the top ten. The sample consisted of central memory CD4+ T cells from blood. The source is a man between 25 and 39 years old with type 1 diabetes. Each CDR3 is given with its conserved first and last residue. D genes are given only for firm matches. Not all rows give a size; the values are once, few, many and, for expanded clones, a class.

CDR3aa	CDR3nt	abundance	j_gene	v_gene	d_gene
CASSPVSGVNEQFF	TGTGCCAGCAGCCCCGTTTCAGGGGTAAATGAGCAGTTCTTC	many	TRBJ2-1	TRBV7-2	-
CASTQGGYGAYF	TGTGCCAGCACCCAGGGAGGCTATGGGGCGTATTTT	-	TRBJ2-3	TRBV7-8	-
CASSPDSGVTYF	TGTGCCAGCAGCCCAGATAGCGGGGTTACGTACTTC	-	TRBJ2-7	TRBV11-2	TRBD2
CAWRASGTGGREQYF	TGTGCCTGGAGGGCGTCCGGGACAGGGGGCAGGGAGCAGTACTTC	many	TRBJ2-7	TRBV30	TRBD1
CASSMGPYEQYF	TGTGCCAGCAGCATGGGGCCCTACGAGCAGTACTTC	many	TRBJ2-7	TRBV28	-
CASSPPGIVNTEAFF	TGTGCCAGCTCACCACCGGGGATTGTGAACACTGAAGCTTTCTTT	-	TRBJ1-1	TRBV18	-
CSVDRGRGLYGYTF	TGCAGCGTTGATCGGGGCCGAGGTCTCTATGGCTACACCTTC	few	TRBJ1-2	TRBV29-1	-
CASSIREYGEQYF	TGTGCCAGTAGTATTCGAGAATACGGCGAGCAGTACTTC	many	TRBJ2-7	TRBV19	-
CASRRDFQETQYF	TGTGCCAGCAGAAGGGACTTCCAAGAGACCCAGTACTTC	-	TRBJ2-5	TRBV2	-
CASSLTGRLETQYF	TGTGCCAGCAGCTTAACGGGGAGGTTAGAGACCCAGTACTTC	-	TRBJ2-5	TRBV7-2	-
CASRRDQETQYF	TGTGCCAGCCGGCGGGACCAAGAGACCCAGTACTTC	-	TRBJ2-5	TRBV18	-
CASSLATGGVYEQYF	TGCGCCAGCAGCTTGGCAACAGGGGGAGTATACGAGCAGTACTTC	-	TRBJ2-7	TRBV5-1	TRBD1
CASSLLYNYGYTF	TGTGCCAGCAGCCTCCTCTACAACTATGGCTACACCTTC	few	TRBJ1-2	TRBV14	-
CASSVGVLSNQPQHF	TGTGCCAGCAGCGTAGGGGTTCTATCCAATCAGCCCCAGCATTTT	few	TRBJ1-5	TRBV9	-
CASSDRGVSYEQYF	TGTGCCAGCAGCGACAGGGGCGTCTCCTACGAGCAGTACTTC	few	TRBJ2-7	TRBV25-1	TRBD1
CASSLGLAGYEQYF	TGTGCCAGCAGCCTAGGACTAGCGGGCTACGAGCAGTACTTC	few	TRBJ2-7	TRBV7-2	TRBD2
CASSLVQGNSPLHF	TGTGCCAGCAGTTTAGTACAGGGGAATTCACCCCTCCACTTT	-	TRBJ1-6	TRBV28	TRBD1
CASSGVGVTGNTIYF	TGTGCCAGCAGCGGGGTCGGGGTTACTGGAAACACCATATATTTT	-	TRBJ1-3	TRBV9	-
CASSLTGASYEQYF	TGTGCCAGCAGTCTTACAGGGGCCAGCTACGAGCAGTACTTC	-	TRBJ2-7	TRBV11-3	TRBD1
CASSYSSTWMSGYTF	TGTGCCAGCAGTTACTCGTCTACATGGATGTCGGGCTACACCTTC	-	TRBJ1-2	TRBV6-5	-
CASSFFNRFEQYF	TGTGCCAGCAGTTTCTTCAACCGTTTCGAGCAGTACTTC	few	TRBJ2-7	TRBV28	-
CAWSPYGDRDGYNEQFF	TGTGCCTGGAGTCCCTACGGGGACCGGGACGGTTACAATGAGCAGTTCTTC	many	TRBJ2-1	TRBV30	-
CSAPLNSGWGYGYTF	TGCAGCGCACCCCTCAATTCGGGGTGGGGCTATGGCTACACCTTC	-	TRBJ1-2	TRBV29-1	-
CASSYSSARGKNIQYF	TGTGCCAGCAGTTACTCGTCGGCGCGGGGAAAAAACATTCAGTACTTC	few	TRBJ2-4	TRBV6-5	-
CASSSSLGRGNYGYTF	TGTGCCAGCAGTTCCTCGTTAGGACGCGGTAACTATGGCTACACCTTC	-	TRBJ1-2	TRBV27	-
CASSSYRGRNTEAFF	TGTGCCAGCAGTTCCTACAGGGGGCGTAACACTGAAGCTTTCTTT	few	TRBJ1-1	TRBV27	TRBD1
CASSQESVSGGHYGYTF	TGCGCCAGCAGCCAAGAAAGCGTTTCGGGGGGCCATTATGGCTACACCTTC	few	TRBJ1-2	TRBV4-3	-
CSIWGALGDTQYF	TGCAGCATCTGGGGGGCCCTCGGGGATACGCAGTATTTT	few	TRBJ2-3	TRBV29-1	-
CSFRTGSNIQYF	TGCAGCTTCCGGACAGGGTCAAACATTCAGTACTTC	medium-sized	TRBJ2-4	TRBV29-1	TRBD1
CASSQDRTTHTGWTEAFF	TGCGCCAGCAGCCAAGATCGGACCACACATACGGGTTGGACTGAAGCTTTCTTT	few	TRBJ1-1	TRBV4-3	-
CASSLGDRANNEQFF	TGTGCCAGCAGCTTAGGGGACAGGGCCAACAATGAGCAGTTCTTC	-	TRBJ2-1	TRBV13	TRBD1
CASSSRGGPSPGDTQYF	TGTGCCAGCAGTTCCCGCGGGGGCCCTTCCCCCGGAGATACGCAGTATTTT	many	TRBJ2-3	TRBV28	-
CASSVVEGAPDTQYF	TGTGCCAGCAGCGTAGTCGAGGGGGCCCCAGATACGCAGTATTTT	-	TRBJ2-3	TRBV9	TRBD1
CATQPASQDAEAFF	TGTGCTACTCAACCTGCCAGCCAGGACGCTGAAGCTTTCTTT	few	TRBJ1-1	TRBV12-5	-
CASSQYTTLRHGYTF	TGTGCCAGCAGCCAATACACGACGCTCCGTCATGGCTACACCTTC	once	TRBJ1-2	TRBV25-1	-
CASSQGREDTQYF	TGTGCCAGCAGCCAAGGGAGGGAGGATACGCAGTATTTT	many	TRBJ2-3	TRBV4-2	-
CASSSITGQMNTEAFF	TGTGCCAGCAGTTCCATCACGGGACAGATGAACACTGAAGCTTTCTTT	few	TRBJ1-1	TRBV13	TRBD1
CASSFHERKLFF	TGTGCCAGCAGTTTCCATGAGAGAAAACTGTTTTTT	few	TRBJ1-4	TRBV28	-
CASSVIQDSLYGYTF	TGTGCCAGCAGCGTGATCCAGGACAGCTTATATGGCTACACCTTC	-	TRBJ1-2	TRBV14	-
CASSYSSVFNEQFF	TGTGCCAGCAGTTACTCGTCGGTGTTCAATGAGCAGTTCTTC	few	TRBJ2-1	TRBV6-6	-
CASSPTGTSNEKLFF	TGTGCCAGCAGCCCAACCGGGACGAGTAATGAAAAACTGTTTTTT	many	TRBJ1-4	TRBV28	-
CASSWTVGSYEQYF	TGTGCCAGCAGCTGGACTGTCGGCTCCTACGAGCAGTACTTC	-	TRBJ2-7	TRBV6-1	-
CASSLVPAGSGADTQYF	TGTGCCAGCAGCTTAGTACCAGCCGGCTCCGGGGCAGATACGCAGTATTTT	-	TRBJ2-3	TRBV7-2	-
CASSSWGTQETQYF	TGTGCCAGCAGTTCGTGGGGAACTCAAGAGACCCAGTACTTC	-	TRBJ2-5	TRBV7-3	-
CAISQDRVAKNIQYF	TGTGCCATCAGTCAGGACAGGGTAGCCAAAAACATTCAGTACTTC	few	TRBJ2-4	TRBV10-3	TRBD1
CASSFGTGEHNEQFF	TGCGCCAGCAGCTTTGGGACAGGGGAACACAATGAGCAGTTCTTC	many	TRBJ2-1	TRBV5-1	TRBD1
CASSVEEVPYEQYF	TGTGCCAGCAGCGTAGAGGAAGTACCCTACGAGCAGTACTTC	-	TRBJ2-7	TRBV9	-
CASSVYRGRNNEQFF	TGTGCCAGCAGCGTTTACCGGGGACGGAACAATGAGCAGTTCTTC	-	TRBJ2-1	TRBV9	-
CASKMTGELNEQFF	TGTGCCAGCAAGATGACAGGGGAGTTGAATGAGCAGTTCTTC	-	TRBJ2-1	TRBV2	TRBD1
CASSPQQGPEAFF	TGTGCCAGCAGCCCACAACAGGGCCCTGAAGCTTTCTTT	-	TRBJ1-1	TRBV14	-
CASSFGPLPMAETQYF	TGTGCCAGCAGTTTTGGGCCCCTTCCTATGGCAGAGACCCAGTACTTC	few	TRBJ2-5	TRBV28	-